This TCR beta chain was captured by sequencing in a study of response to subunit inactivated influenza vaccine (dated by TCRdb to between 2017 and 2018). Regarding the study in general: Deep quantitative profiling of the T cell receptor repertoire was used in the study to follow responses to a trivalent subunit inactivated influenza vaccine.

The CDR3 covers 10 residues, taking in both the cysteine and the phenylalanine. Left in the record is the CDR3 DNA by itself, 30 bases read in frame from the first base. About this clonotype itself: This receptor's antigen is unknown. No base-level quality is on record; no much larger clone is a single base apart.

The library relied on RT-PCR. The instrument given in TCRdb is Illumina HiSeq 2500. TCRdb reprocessed the public reads (quality trimming at Q25 with fastp, clone calling with MiXCR) and kept in-frame beta chains. Each entry merges the rows of one CDR3 protein and shows their most common DNA and genes. The sample profile shows 600,000 to 850,000 distinct CDR3 sequences; 14% of them were found once. The ten largest account for 7.5% to 8% of the sample. Findings and caveats that apply to the study as a whole: According to the authors, only a limited number of new T cells may be recruited by each seasonal influenza vaccination.

This specimen was PBMCs from blood, taken approximately 15 days before vaccination. The sequence came from a man aged 45-65 years who received an inactivated influenza vaccine. Donor details come from another sample of the same person, matched by shared clones. The rearrangement combines TRBV21-1 with TRBJ2-7. TRBV21-1 is noted as a pseudogene. Here is the DNA: TGTGCCAGCAGCAAAGCTCAGCAGTACTTC. This gives the protein CASSKAQQYF.